These 10 T cell receptor beta chains were all obtained from the same sample, sequenced in a study of regulatory T cells in long-lasting Graves disease. Arm-PCR of CDR3 regions with iRepertoire HTBI primers generated TCR beta libraries. TCRdb reanalysed the multiplex PCR reads using MiXCR and keeps one entry per CDR3 protein. The sample holds a few hundred thousand distinct CDR3 sequences, 20% seen once. Time point: newly diagnosed GD, antithyroid drugs for less than 3 months. PBMC-extracted RNA yielded the TCR library. The input for sequencing was peripheral blood mononuclear cells (PBMCs), taken at new diagnosis, from a patient treated with antithyroid drugs. The receptors come from a female donor with Graves disease.

The chain combines TRBV7-9 with TRBJ1-1; D might be TRBD1 (5 bases). The V gene lost 5 bases and the J gene lost 3 bases, with 16 bases spanning the gap. The CDR3 extends over 15 amino acids. Germline V gene lookup returns CDR1 SEHNR and CDR2 FQNEAQ (reference sequence). CDR3 sequence: CASSIGQGDDTEAFF. The CDR3 nucleotides read TGTGCCAGCAGCATTGGGCAGGGAGATGACACTGAAGCTTTCTTT.

This sequence joins TRBV30 and TRBJ2-1; the D is unclear. Near its end, the DNA agrees better with TRBJ2-5, so the J call may be wrong. This CDR3 contains 11 residues. The germline CDR1 and CDR2 sequences are GTSNPN and SVGIG (reference sequence). The DNA of the CDR3 is TGTGCCTGGAGGATGGGGGAGACCCAGTACTTC. It codes for CAWRMGETQYF.

The sample holds many counts of this clonotype. V is TRBV2 and J is TRBJ2-3; weak D call: TRBD1 (5 bases). V lost 4 bases to trimming and J lost 2 bases, with 10 bases between them. Germline values: CDR1 SNHLY, CDR2 FYNNEI. The CDR3 covers 14 residues. CDR3 sequence (DNA): TGTGCCAGCAGTGGAAGACAGCCCACAGATACGCAGTATTTT. The encoded protein is CASSGRQPTDTQYF.

This clonotype has a count of ten or more. The V and J genes are TRBV28 and TRBJ1-1; D unclear. The V end lost 6 bases, the J end lost 1 base, and 12 bases lay between the germline ends. The CDR3 is made up of 14 amino acids. In germline, CDR1 is MDHEN, CDR2 SYDVKM. The CDR3 protein is CASRLGGQNTEAFF. CDR3 nucleotide sequence: TGTGCCAGCAGGCTCGGTGGCCAGAACACTGAAGCTTTCTTT.

In this sample, this clonotype turned up many times. The chain carries TRBV12-3 or TRBV12-4 and TRBJ1-3, with D perhaps TRBD1 (5 bases). The CDR3 has 15 residues. Trimming shortened V by 3 bases and J by 4 bases, and 13 bases separated the two germline ends. CDR3: CASSFRGPRGNTIYF. The CDR3 DNA reads TGTGCCAGCAGTTTTCGGGGCCCAAGAGGAAACACCATATATTTT.

This clonotype has at least ten counts. V is TRBV5-5 and J is TRBJ2-5; 13 bases are shared with TRBD2. Germline V gene lookup returns CDR1 SGHKS and CDR2 YYEKEE (reference sequence). V was pared by 6 bases and J by 4 bases, with 6 bases of the junction left unmatched. The CDR3 length is 15 residues. The CDR3, as DNA: TGTGCCAGCACCCCACTAGCGGGGGGGGGAGAGACCCAGTACTTC. Translated: CASTPLAGGGETQYF.

This clonotype occurred many times. This chain connects TRBV2 to TRBJ2-1; tentatively, D is TRBD2 (7 bases). Trimming shortened V by 7 bases and J by 6 bases, and 13 bases separated the two germline ends. Germline V gene data show CDR1 as SNHLY and CDR2 as FYNNEI. CDR3 length equals 13 residues. CDR3 sequence: CASTGGRGNEQFF. As DNA, the CDR3 is TGTGCCAGCACGGGGGGCAGGGGCAATGAGCAGTTCTTC.

This clonotype came up a few times. The CDR3 spells CASGLVAGGFGSPLHF. As DNA, the CDR3 is TGTGCTAGTGGTTTGGTAGCAGGGGGGTTTGGTTCACCCCTCCACTTT. The gene calls are TRBV12-5 and TRBJ1-6; 7 nucleotides agree with TRBD1. This CDR3 region has 16 residues. Germline lookup yields CDR1 LGHNT and CDR2 FRNRAP. The J segment lost 9 bases and the V segment lost 0 bases, leaving 8 bases of the junction unmatched.

In this sample, this clonotype turned up many times. The junction shows a germline mismatch at one end, possibly a read error. V is TRBV5-1 and J is TRBJ2-1; D is unresolved. Germline assignment: CDR1 SGHRS and CDR2 YFSETQ. This CDR3 has 18 amino acids. The CDR3 DNA reads as TGTGCCAGCAGCTTGGATTATTCCCACTATAGCTCCTACAATGAGCAGTTCTTC. This translates into CASSLDYSHYSSYNEQFF.

Many counts were recorded for this clonotype. The chain employs TRBV12-3 or TRBV12-4 and TRBJ2-3, with D perhaps matching TRBD1 or TRBD2 (5 bases each). With 8 bases removed from V and 2 bases from J, the gap between germline ends came to 11 bases. The length of the CDR3 is 13 residues. CDR3 bases: TGTGCCAGCTCAGAGGGACCCACAGATACGCAGTATTTT. Translated: CASSEGPTDTQYF.